Listed below are T cell receptor beta chains from one sample, sequenced in a study of cytomegalovirus exposure and HLA in healthy donors. Method: immunoSEQ multiplex PCR; TCRdb's copy keeps in-frame clones and lacks some. This sample has about 250,000 clones; 85% to 90% occur once, and the top ten carry around 3%. The sample consisted of PBMCs. The origin of the receptors is a man aged 18 to 35 in good health and CMV-seronegative. CDR3s include the opening cysteine and the closing phenylalanine or tryptophan. Fields, in order: clone size, D gene, V gene, J gene, CDR3 protein, CDR3 DNA. D genes are given only for firm matches. Clone size is shown for a subset of rows, as once, few, many or a class of expanded clone.

size: NA; D: NA; V: TRBV5-6; J: TRBJ1-5; CDR3: CASSLARGSSQPQHF; DNA: TGTGCCAGCAGCTTGGCCAGAGGGTCGAGTCAGCCCCAGCATTTT
size: NA; D: NA; V: TRBV7-9; J: TRBJ2-7; CDR3: CASSRGSGLLGEQYF; DNA: TGTGCCAGCAGCCGGGGGTCTGGACTCCTGGGCGAGCAGTACTTC
size: NA; D: TRBD2; V: TRBV19; J: TRBJ2-1; CDR3: CAVKRGSSYNEQFF; DNA: TGTGCCGTTAAGCGGGGGAGCTCCTACAATGAGCAGTTCTTC
size: NA; D: TRBD1; V: TRBV19; J: TRBJ2-7; CDR3: CASSETHRDRGVHEQYF; DNA: TGTGCCAGTAGTGAGACCCACCGGGACAGGGGAGTCCACGAGCAGTACTTC
size: once; D: NA; V: TRBV6-5; J: TRBJ2-7; CDR3: CASSLWGTTYEQYF; DNA: TGTGCCAGCAGCCTATGGGGCACCACCTACGAGCAGTACTTC
size: NA; D: TRBD2; V: TRBV5-8; J: TRBJ2-1; CDR3: CASSFKTSGTTYNEQFF; DNA: TGTGCCAGCAGCTTTAAGACTAGCGGGACGACCTACAATGAGCAGTTCTTC
size: NA; D: NA; V: TRBV29-1; J: TRBJ1-1; CDR3: CSGGGRKNTEAFF; DNA: TGCAGCGGGGGGGGACGGAAGAACACTGAAGCTTTCTTT
size: few; D: NA; V: TRBV15; J: TRBJ2-7; CDR3: CATSRDTIYEQYF; DNA: TGTGCCACCAGCAGGGACACGATCTACGAGCAGTACTTC
size: NA; D: NA; V: TRBV6-6; J: TRBJ1-6; CDR3: CASSLGGERSPLHF; DNA: TGTGCCAGCAGTTTGGGCGGGGAAAGGTCACCCCTCCACTTT
size: NA; D: NA; V: TRBV4-3; J: TRBJ1-2; CDR3: CASSQGLSVVTANYGYTF; DNA: TGCGCCAGCAGCCAAGGTTTGTCGGTAGTAACAGCTAACTATGGCTACACCTTC
size: NA; D: TRBD1; V: TRBV5-6; J: TRBJ1-1; CDR3: CASSFRDRAGTEAFF; DNA: TGTGCCAGCAGCTTCAGGGACAGGGCGGGCACTGAAGCTTTCTTT
size: few; D: TRBD2; V: TRBV7-2; J: TRBJ2-7; CDR3: CASGSYSGAYEQYF; DNA: TGTGCCAGCGGATCTTATAGCGGGGCCTACGAGCAGTACTTC
size: NA; D: NA; V: TRBV16; J: TRBJ2-3; CDR3: CASSQSGIASTDTQYF; DNA: TGTGCCAGCAGCCAATCGGGAATAGCGTCCACAGATACGCAGTATTTT
size: NA; D: TRBD2; V: TRBV30; J: TRBJ2-7; CDR3: CAWSVGLAGGYEQYF; DNA: TGTGCCTGGAGTGTGGGACTAGCGGGAGGCTACGAGCAGTACTTC
size: NA; D: TRBD1; V: TRBV10-3; J: TRBJ1-6; CDR3: CATQLGGDSPLHF; DNA: TGTGCCACCCAATTAGGGGGCGATTCACCCCTCCACTTT
size: NA; D: TRBD2; V: TRBV11-2; J: TRBJ2-7; CDR3: CASSLGPGLADYEQYF; DNA: TGTGCCAGCAGCTTAGGCCCCGGACTAGCGGACTACGAGCAGTACTTC
size: once; D: TRBD2; V: TRBV5-1; J: TRBJ2-2; CDR3: CASSLGLAAANTGELFF; DNA: TGCGCCAGCAGCTTGGGACTAGCGGCCGCGAACACCGGGGAGCTGTTTTTT